This TCR beta chain was obtained from a study of T-cell reconstitution after alpha-beta-depleted transplantation in children. Unique molecular identifiers were used to barcode this TCRbeta library. One entry per CDR3 protein, called by TCRdb with MiXCR from the PCR reads. The data show about 470,000 distinct CDR3 sequences, roughly 43% seen once. The sequence came from a girl aged 2-15 years with aplastic anemia, due to receive a stem cell transplant. The sample in question was PBMCs, obtained before TCRalphabeta/CD19-depleted stem cell transplant.

The CDR3 DNA follows: TGTGCCAGCAGTCCTAGGACAGGGATATACAATGAGCAGTTCTTC. Its translation: CASSPRTGIYNEQFF. The chain combines TRBV12-1 with TRBJ2-1; the D call of TRBD1 is as the table states it, not checked on the DNA. TRBV12-1 is assigned pseudogene status. The CDR3 extends over 15 amino acids.